The source of this T cell receptor (beta chain) is a study of T-cell memory formation after mild COVID-19. MiXCR, run by TCRdb on the 5' RACE reads, gives a single entry per CDR3 protein. This sample yields tens of thousands of distinct CDR3 sequences, of which more than 13% are seen a single time; 39% belongs to the top ten. This clonotype was detected only a few times. This clonotype was obtained from a man in his late teens or twenties who had mild COVID-19 (a few samples of this study predate the infection). Cell type and time point are not known. Material for sequencing was PBMCs or a T cell subset sorted from them (not recorded which).

The CDR3 here is CASSLGPDDNQPQHF. CDR3 DNA sequence: TGTGCCAGCAGCTTAGGCCCCGACGACAATCAGCCCCAGCATTTT. The chain joins TRBV11-1 to TRBJ1-5; D unclear. Between the trimmed V and J ends, which lost 1 base and 3 bases, there was a span of 10 bases. The CDR3 consists of 15 residues. In germline, CDR1 is SGHAT, CDR2 FQDESV (reference sequence). Variable domain in full (rest from reference TRBV11-1 and TRBJ1-5): EAEVAQSPRYKITEKSQAVAFWCDPISGHATLYWYRQILGQGPELLVQFQDESVVDDSQLPKDRFSAERLKGVDSTLKIQPAELGDSAMYLCASSLGPDDNQPQHFGDGTRLSIL.